The rows below give T cell receptor beta chains drawn from one sample of a study of Ad26.COV2.S vaccination and SARS-CoV-2 variants. Method: immunoSEQ multiplex PCR; TCRdb's copy keeps in-frame clones and lacks some. The table has some 370,000 clones, about four fifths seen once. Material: peripheral blood, obtained in a trial of Ad26.COV2.S vaccine versus placebo. Receptor source: a person aged 18 to 65 who received the Ad26.COV2.S COVID-19 vaccine or a placebo. Each CDR3 is given with its conserved first and last residue. D genes are given only for firm matches. Clone size, where shown, is once, few, many, or a class for clones that have expanded.

-	TRBV7-9	TRBJ2-5	TRBD1	CASSLAGTGETQYF	TGTGCCAGCAGCTTAGCGGGGACAGGAGAGACCCAGTACTTC
once	TRBV12-5	TRBJ2-7	-	CASALPTGPSSYEQYF	TGTGCTAGTGCCCTTCCAACCGGGCCTTCCTCCTACGAGCAGTACTTC
-	TRBV11-3	TRBJ2-7	TRBD1	CASRPTGGLYEQYF	TGTGCCAGCAGACCTACAGGGGGCCTCTACGAGCAGTACTTC
-	TRBV6-5	TRBJ2-7	-	CASSYGGTYEQYF	TGTGCCAGCAGTTACGGCGGCACCTACGAGCAGTACTTC
-	TRBV6-6	TRBJ2-5	-	CATRTAPGGETQYF	TGTGCCACCCGAACAGCACCTGGGGGAGAGACCCAGTACTTC
-	TRBV4-1	TRBJ2-2	-	CASSPHTGDTGELFF	TGCGCCAGCAGCCCTCATACGGGAGACACCGGGGAGCTGTTTTTT
-	TRBV2	TRBJ1-5	-	CASSESSSNQPQHF	TGTGCCAGCAGTGAATCCTCGAGCAATCAGCCCCAGCATTTT
-	TRBV6-6	TRBJ1-4	TRBD1	CASSYGQGGEKLFF	TGTGCCAGCAGCTACGGACAGGGGGGCGAAAAACTGTTTTTT
-	TRBV6-1	TRBJ1-6	-	CASSEGMGGGDNSPLHF	TGTGCCAGCAGTGAAGGTATGGGTGGCGGTGATAATTCACCCCTCCACTTT
few	TRBV5-5	TRBJ1-6	-	CASSLTRNSPLHF	TGTGCCAGCAGCTTAACACGTAATTCACCCCTCCACTTT
-	TRBV15	TRBJ1-2	-	CATSREPRNYGYTF	TGTGCCACCAGCAGAGAGCCTAGGAACTATGGCTACACCTTC